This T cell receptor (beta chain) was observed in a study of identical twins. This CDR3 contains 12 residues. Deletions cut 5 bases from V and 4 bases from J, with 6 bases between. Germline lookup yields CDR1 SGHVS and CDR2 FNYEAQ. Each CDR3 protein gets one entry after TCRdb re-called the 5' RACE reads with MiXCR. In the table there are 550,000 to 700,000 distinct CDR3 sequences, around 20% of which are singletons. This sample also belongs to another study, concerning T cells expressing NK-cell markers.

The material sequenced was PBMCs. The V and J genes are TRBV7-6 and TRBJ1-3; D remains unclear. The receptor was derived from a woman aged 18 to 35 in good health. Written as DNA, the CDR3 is TGTGCCAGCAGCCGAGCGGGAAACACCATATATTTT. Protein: CASSRAGNTIYF.